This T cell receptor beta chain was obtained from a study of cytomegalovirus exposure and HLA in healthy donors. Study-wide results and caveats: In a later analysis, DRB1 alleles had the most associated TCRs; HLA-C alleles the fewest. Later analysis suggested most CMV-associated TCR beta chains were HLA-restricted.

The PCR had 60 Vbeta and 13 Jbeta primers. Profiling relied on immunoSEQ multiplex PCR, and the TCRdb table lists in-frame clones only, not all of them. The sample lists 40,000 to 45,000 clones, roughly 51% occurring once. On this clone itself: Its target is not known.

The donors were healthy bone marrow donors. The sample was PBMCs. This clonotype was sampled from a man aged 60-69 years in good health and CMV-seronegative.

CDR3 protein: CATQTGTLTDTQYF. The DNA of the CDR3 is TGTGCCACCCAAACCGGGACTCTCACAGATACGCAGTATTTT. The chain links TRBV7-9 to TRBJ2-3; possible D gene TRBD2, 6 bases. Trimming took 10 bases from V and 2 from J, leaving 16 bases between them. Germline lookup yields CDR1 SEHNR and CDR2 FQNEAQ (reference sequence). The CDR3 is 14 amino acids.